Listed below are T cell receptor beta chains from one sample, sequenced in a study of blood T cell repertoires in COVID-19. Sequencing was performed with immunoSEQ multiplex PCR; in TCRdb, only in-frame clones are kept and a portion is missing. The sample includes fewer than 200,000 clones, 80% to 85% of them seen just once. The sequenced sample consisted of peripheral blood. The source of these receptors is a woman aged 70-85 years with COVID-19, enrolled during active disease. Both conserved end residues are part of each CDR3.

V	J	CDR3
TRBV7-9	TRBJ2-1	CASSYTGPAIEFF
TRBV28	TRBJ2-1	CASSRTSGIYNEQFF
TRBV21-1	TRBJ2-7	CASSKSRDSSQGEYSYEQYF
TRBV5-1	TRBJ2-3	CASSSGLAGGASTDTQYF
TRBV2	TRBJ1-3	CASSERAQAVNTIYF
TRBV10-3	TRBJ2-1	CAISEVSGRIYNEQFF
TRBV19	TRBJ2-3	CASSMLLASDTQYF
TRBV27	TRBJ2-2	CASRRGEYLFGELFF
TRBV11-3	TRBJ2-1	CASSSEGAGRPLSEQFF
TRBV7-2	TRBJ2-7	CASSQQGSEQYF
TRBV29-1	TRBJ2-3	CSVEGLAGGGTDTQYF
TRBV7-2	TRBJ1-2	CASSPERQIFLGGYTF
TRBV7-6	TRBJ2-4	CASSLEERANNIQYF
TRBV12-3/TRBV12-4	TRBJ1-4	CASRGLSNEKLFF
TRBV27	TRBJ2-1	CASSLSFPRLAVSYNEQFF
TRBV6-5	TRBJ1-1	CASTFGVTEAFF
TRBV19	TRBJ1-3	CASSHYGTGEYTIYF
TRBV6-5	TRBJ1-3	CASSSLGTGENTIYF
TRBV30	TRBJ2-1	CAWSAQGGTSLFF
TRBV9	TRBJ1-6	CASSATRTGNNSPLHF
TRBV19	TRBJ2-5	CASSMGGTQYF
TRBV2	TRBJ2-1	CASSPQGREQFF